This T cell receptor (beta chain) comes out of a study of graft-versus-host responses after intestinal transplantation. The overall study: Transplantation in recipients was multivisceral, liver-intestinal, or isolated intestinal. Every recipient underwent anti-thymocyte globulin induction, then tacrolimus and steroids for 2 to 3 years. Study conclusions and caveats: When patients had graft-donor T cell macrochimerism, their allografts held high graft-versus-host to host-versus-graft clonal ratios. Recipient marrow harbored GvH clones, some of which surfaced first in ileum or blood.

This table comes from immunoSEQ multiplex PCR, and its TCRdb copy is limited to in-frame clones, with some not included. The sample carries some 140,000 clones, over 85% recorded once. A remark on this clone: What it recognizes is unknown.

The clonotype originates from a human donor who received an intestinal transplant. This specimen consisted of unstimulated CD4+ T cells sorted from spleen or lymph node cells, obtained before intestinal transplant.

The CDR3 reads CASSRGTAYEQYF. CDR3 nucleotide sequence: TGTGCCAGCAGCCGCGGGACAGCCTACGAGCAGTACTTC. This chain joins TRBV7-2 and TRBJ2-7; a weak D match, TRBD1 (7 bases). Trimming took 5 bases from V and 2 from J, leaving 10 bases between them. CDR1 SGHTA and CDR2 FQGNSA come from the germline V gene. The CDR3 sequence is 13 residues long. The entire variable domain, with the rest obtained from reference TRBV7-2 and TRBJ2-7, is as follows: GAGVSQSPSNKVTEKGKDVELRCDPISGHTALYWYRQSLGQGLEFLIYFQGNSAPDKSGLPSDRFSAERTGGSVSTLTIQRTQQEDSAVYLCASSRGTAYEQYFGPGTRLTVT.